This T cell receptor beta chain is drawn from a study of blood T cells in healthy people across ages (dated by TCRdb to 2013 to 2016). For context, the study as a whole: In model experiments, template switching captured about one uniquely barcoded TCR beta cDNA molecule for every two T cells. The study analyzed two additional independent replicas of 1 million unique cDNA reads from the same blood draw for two donors, one aged 18 to 29 and one aged 80 or older. Using deep sequencing normalized with unique cDNA molecular identifiers, the study measured how TCR beta repertoire diversity changes with age. To avoid experimental bias, donors of different ages were randomly spread across the sequencing lanes. Four age groups were formed from the donors: young (average 16 years), middle-aged (approximately 39), aged (under 70) and long-lived (less than 85).

Donors were a few dozen systemically healthy Caucasian individuals from Russia aged roughly 6 to 90 years. Ten milliliters of peripheral blood were drawn from each donor into EDTA-treated Vacutainer tubes. Ficoll-Paque density-gradient centrifugation was used to isolate PBMCs, with at least 7 million per sample. Total RNA, at least 6 micrograms per sample, was extracted from PBMCs with Trizol reagent. Naive CD45RAhigh/CD27high T cell percentages were measured by flow cytometry on a PBMC aliquot from every donor. CDR1 and CDR2 were assigned from the germline V gene (reference sequence) as DFQATT and SNEGSKA. V has 0 bases trimmed and J has 10 bases trimmed; junction bases matching no gene number 14. There are 16 amino acids in the CDR3, from cysteine to phenylalanine inclusive. CDR3 DNA only is kept here, 48 bases in frame from base 1. As for this clonotype: No antigen is known for it. No quality values exist for individual bases; no much larger clone is one base distant.

Library prep was done by 5' RACE. Data came from an Illumina HiSeq 2500. The second PCR ran for about 6 to 12 cycles and used a J-beta primer mix along with a sample-barcoded 5' primer. Each TCR beta cDNA molecule received a unique molecular identifier from a template-switch 5' adaptor carrying 12 random nucleotides. At least 3 million CDR3-containing paired-end reads were obtained from each sample. The Mint cDNA synthesis kit, primed by a TRBC-specific oligonucleotide, was used to synthesize first-strand cDNA from all RNA. All cDNA was treated with uracil-DNA glycosylase and then went through a first 18-cycle PCR with the universal primers M1SS and BC2_uni_R. On the authors' methods: For normalization, 1 million high-quality reads, each with a distinct molecular identifier, were randomly selected from each sample. Reads with shared molecular identifiers were discarded instead of being binned into consensus sequences. MiTCR, run with a Q25 quality threshold and the strictest error-elimination algorithm, handled CDR3 identification, clonotype clustering and error correction. Lower-bound total TCR beta diversity was estimated with a nonparametric unseen species model using Euler transformation. TCRdb reprocessed the public reads (quality trimming at Q25 with fastp, clone calling with MiXCR) and kept in-frame beta chains. Identical CDR3 protein sequences are pooled into one entry, listed with their most common genes and DNA. The V and J calls here are based on TCRdb, not the publication. Within this sample are some 1.4 million distinct CDR3 sequences, with roughly 40% of them counted one time only. In total, the top ten clones hold less than 8% of the sample.

Here is what the overall study found, with its caveats: Because the CMV infection status of the donors was unknown, age-related changes in expanded clonotypes may potentially have been confounded. Total diversity estimates from one million sequenced T cells were considered lower bounds and underestimates. The percentage of naive T cells measured by flow cytometry correlated strongly with observed TCR beta diversity. Because profiling used bulk unsorted PBMCs, naive and antigen-experienced compartments could not be compared conclusively. As age increased, observed TCR beta diversity per million T cells dropped in a roughly linear way, and a significant reduction was already evident by age 40. Compared with the aged group, the long-lived group had more naive CD4+ T cells, fewer expanded clones and increased TCR diversity, a pattern suggesting age selection.

Sample: blood. Recombination connected TRBV20-1 to TRBJ2-1, with 8 bases in between that match TRBD2. The sequence derives from a woman between 18 and 29 years old in good health. The encoded CDR3 is CSARDWVRREGQEQFF. The bases read TGCAGTGCTAGAGACTGGGTTAGACGGGAGGGCCAGGAGCAGTTCTTC.